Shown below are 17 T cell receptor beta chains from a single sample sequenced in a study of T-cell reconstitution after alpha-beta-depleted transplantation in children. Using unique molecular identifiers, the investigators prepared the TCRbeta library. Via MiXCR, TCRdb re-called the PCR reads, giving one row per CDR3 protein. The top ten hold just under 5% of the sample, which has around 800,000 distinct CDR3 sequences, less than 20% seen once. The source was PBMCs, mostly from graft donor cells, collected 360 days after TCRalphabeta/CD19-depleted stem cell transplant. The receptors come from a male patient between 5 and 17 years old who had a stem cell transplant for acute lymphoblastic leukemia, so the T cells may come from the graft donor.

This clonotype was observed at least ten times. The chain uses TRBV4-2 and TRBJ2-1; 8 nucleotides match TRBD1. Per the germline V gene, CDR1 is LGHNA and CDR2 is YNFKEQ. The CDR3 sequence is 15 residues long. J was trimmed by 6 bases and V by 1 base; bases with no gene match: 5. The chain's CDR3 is CASSQGQGKRNEQFF. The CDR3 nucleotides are TGTGCCAGCAGCCAAGGACAGGGGAAGCGCAATGAGCAGTTCTTC.

As DNA, the CDR3 is TGTGCCAGCAGCCGACGGGGGCGGGAGCCCCAGCATTTT. It is translated as CASSRRGREPQHF. This sequence joins TRBV7-9 and TRBJ1-5, with D tentatively TRBD1 (6 bases). This CDR3 is 13 amino acids long. The germline V and J ends were trimmed by 5 bases and 8 bases, with 13 bases remaining between them. CDR1 is SEHNR, CDR2 FQNEAQ, per germline (reference sequence).

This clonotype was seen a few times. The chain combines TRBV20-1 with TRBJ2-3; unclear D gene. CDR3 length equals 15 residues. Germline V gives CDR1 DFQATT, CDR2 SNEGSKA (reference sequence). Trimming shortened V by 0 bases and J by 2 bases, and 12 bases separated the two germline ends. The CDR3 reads CSARDPQWLTDTQYF. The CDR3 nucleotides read TGCAGTGCTAGAGATCCTCAGTGGCTCACAGATACGCAGTATTTT.

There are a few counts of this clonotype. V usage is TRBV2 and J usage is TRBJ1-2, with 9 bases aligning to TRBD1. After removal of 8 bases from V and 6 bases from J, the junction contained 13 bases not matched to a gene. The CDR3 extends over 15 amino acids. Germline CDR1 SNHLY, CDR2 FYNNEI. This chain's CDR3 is CASYGQGMSQDGYTF. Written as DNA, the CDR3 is TGTGCCAGCTACGGACAGGGGATGTCACAGGATGGCTACACCTTC. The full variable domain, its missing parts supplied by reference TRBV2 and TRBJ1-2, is EPEVTQTPSHQVTQMGQEVILRCVPISNHLYFYWYRQILGQKVEFLVSFYNNEISEKSEIFDDQFSVERPDGSNFTLKIRSTKLEDSAMYFCASYGQGMSQDGYTFGSGTRLTVV.

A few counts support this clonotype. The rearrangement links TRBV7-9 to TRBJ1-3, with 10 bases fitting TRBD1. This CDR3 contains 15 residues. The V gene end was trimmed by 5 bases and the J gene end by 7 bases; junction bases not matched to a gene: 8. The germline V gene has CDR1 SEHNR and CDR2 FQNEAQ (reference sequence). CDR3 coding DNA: TGTGCCAGCAGCCCGCCCGGGACAGGGGCCAACACCATATATTTT. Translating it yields CASSPPGTGANTIYF.

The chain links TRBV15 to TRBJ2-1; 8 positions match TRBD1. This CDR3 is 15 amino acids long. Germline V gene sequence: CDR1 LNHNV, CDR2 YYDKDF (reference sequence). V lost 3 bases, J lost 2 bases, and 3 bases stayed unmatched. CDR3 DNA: TGTGCCACCAGCAGGGGACAGGTTGCCTACAATGAGCAGTTCTTC. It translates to CATSRGQVAYNEQFF.

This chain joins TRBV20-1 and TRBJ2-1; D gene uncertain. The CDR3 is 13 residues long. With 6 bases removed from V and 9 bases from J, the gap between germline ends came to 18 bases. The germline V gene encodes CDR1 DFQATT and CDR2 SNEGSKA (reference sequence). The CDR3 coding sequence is TGCAGTGCCCCCAAGGCAGCCTCGGGTGAGCAGTTCTTC. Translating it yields CSAPKAASGEQFF.

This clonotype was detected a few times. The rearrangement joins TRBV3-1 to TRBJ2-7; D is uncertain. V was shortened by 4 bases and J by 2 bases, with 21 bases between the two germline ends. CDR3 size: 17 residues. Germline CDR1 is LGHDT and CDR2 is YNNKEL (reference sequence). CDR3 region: CASSRASGGVEAYEQYF. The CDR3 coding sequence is TGTGCCAGCAGCCGTGCCTCGGGCGGAGTCGAAGCCTACGAGCAGTACTTC.

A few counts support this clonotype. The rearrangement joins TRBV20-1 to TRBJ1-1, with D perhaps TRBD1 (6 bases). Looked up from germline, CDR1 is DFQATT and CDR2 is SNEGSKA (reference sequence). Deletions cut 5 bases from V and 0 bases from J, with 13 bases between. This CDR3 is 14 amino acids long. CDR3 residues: CSAAAGALNTEAFF. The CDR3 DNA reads TGCAGTGCTGCCGCAGGGGCCTTGAACACTGAAGCTTTCTTT.

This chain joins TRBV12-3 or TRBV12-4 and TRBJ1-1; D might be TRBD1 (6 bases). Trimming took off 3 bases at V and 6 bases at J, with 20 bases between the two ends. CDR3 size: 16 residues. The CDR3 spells CASSFPWGARGSEAFF. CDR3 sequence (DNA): TGTGCCAGCAGTTTTCCCTGGGGGGCTCGTGGATCTGAAGCTTTCTTT.

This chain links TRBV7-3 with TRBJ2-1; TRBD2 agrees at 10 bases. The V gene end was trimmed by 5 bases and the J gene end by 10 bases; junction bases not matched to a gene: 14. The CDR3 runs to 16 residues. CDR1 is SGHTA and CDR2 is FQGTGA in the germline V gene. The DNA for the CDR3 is TGTGCCAGCAGCCCCCCTCCGGGACTAGCGCCTGGAGAGCAGTTCTTC. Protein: CASSPPPGLAPGEQFF.

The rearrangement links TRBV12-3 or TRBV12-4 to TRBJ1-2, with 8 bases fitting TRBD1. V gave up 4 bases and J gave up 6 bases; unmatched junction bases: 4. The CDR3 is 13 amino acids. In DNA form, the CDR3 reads TGTGCCAGCAGTTCACAGGGGGGGCATGGCTACACCTTC. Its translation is CASSSQGGHGYTF.

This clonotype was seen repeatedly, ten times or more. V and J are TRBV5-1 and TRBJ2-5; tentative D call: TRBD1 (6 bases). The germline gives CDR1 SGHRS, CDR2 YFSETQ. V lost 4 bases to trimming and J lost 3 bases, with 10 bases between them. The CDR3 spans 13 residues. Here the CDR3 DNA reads TGCGCCAGCAGCCCCGGACAGAAAGAGACCCAGTACTTC. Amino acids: CASSPGQKETQYF.

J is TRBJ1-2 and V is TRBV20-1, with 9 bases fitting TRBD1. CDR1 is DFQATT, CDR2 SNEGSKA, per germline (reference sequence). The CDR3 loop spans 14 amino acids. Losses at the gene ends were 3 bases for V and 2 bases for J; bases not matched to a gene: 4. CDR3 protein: CSASGGQGNYGYTF. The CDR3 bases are TGCAGTGCTAGTGGAGGACAGGGGAACTATGGCTACACCTTC.

The chain's CDR3 is CASSSWTLSYEQYF. The CDR3 DNA is TGTGCCAGCAGCTCATGGACTCTCTCCTACGAGCAGTACTTC. The chain uses TRBV7-8 and TRBJ2-7, with a possible D match to TRBD2 (5 bases). The V end lost 4 bases, the J end lost 0 bases, and 10 bases lay between the germline ends. Germline V gives CDR1 SGHVS, CDR2 FQNEAQ. This CDR3 is built from 14 residues.

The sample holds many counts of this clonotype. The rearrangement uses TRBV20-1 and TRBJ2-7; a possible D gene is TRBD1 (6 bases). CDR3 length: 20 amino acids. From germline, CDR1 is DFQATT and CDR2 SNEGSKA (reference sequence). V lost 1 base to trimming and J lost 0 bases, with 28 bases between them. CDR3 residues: CSARVRRSGALFRSSYEQYF. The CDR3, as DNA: TGCAGTGCTAGAGTACGAAGATCAGGGGCTTTATTTAGGAGCTCCTACGAGCAGTACTTC.

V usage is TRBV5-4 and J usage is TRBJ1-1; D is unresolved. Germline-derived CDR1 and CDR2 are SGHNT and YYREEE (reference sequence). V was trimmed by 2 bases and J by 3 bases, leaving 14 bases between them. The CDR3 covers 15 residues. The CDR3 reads CASSFEGSKDTEAFF. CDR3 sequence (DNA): TGTGCCAGCAGCTTTGAGGGCTCAAAAGACACTGAAGCTTTCTTT.